This T cell receptor beta chain appears in the sequencing data of a study of response to subunit inactivated influenza vaccine. Findings and limits, study-wide: Every seasonal influenza vaccination brings in few new T cells, the authors suggested.

As to this clonotype: What it binds is not known.

TCRdb reprocessed the RT-PCR reads via MiXCR and lists one record per CDR3 protein. Of 550,000 to 600,000 distinct CDR3 sequences in the sample, about 10% were seen once. This CDR3 comprises 15 residues. Trimming stripped 0 bases from V and 2 bases from J, with 11 bases between. CDR1 and CDR2 (germline): SGHRS, YFSETQ. The sequence came from a man between 45 and 60 years old who received an inactivated influenza vaccine. The chain recombines TRBV5-1 with TRBJ2-5, with TRBD1 as a possible D gene (5 bases). The source material was PBMCs from blood, sampled on the day of vaccination. The CDR3 DNA reads TGCGCCAGCAGCTTGGTTGGGGCCCCACAAGAGACCCAGTACTTC. Protein sequence: CASSLVGAPQETQYF.